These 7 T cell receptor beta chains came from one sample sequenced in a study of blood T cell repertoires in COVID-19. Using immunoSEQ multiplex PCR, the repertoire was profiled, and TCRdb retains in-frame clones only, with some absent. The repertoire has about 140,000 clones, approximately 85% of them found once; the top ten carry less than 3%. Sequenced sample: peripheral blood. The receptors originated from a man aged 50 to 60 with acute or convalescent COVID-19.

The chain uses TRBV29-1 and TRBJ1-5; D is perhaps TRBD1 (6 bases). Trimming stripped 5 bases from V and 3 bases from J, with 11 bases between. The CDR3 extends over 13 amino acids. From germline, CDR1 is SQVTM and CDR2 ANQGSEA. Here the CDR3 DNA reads TGCAGCGTTAATACAGGGTACAATCAGCCCCAGCATTTT. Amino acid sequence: CSVNTGYNQPQHF.

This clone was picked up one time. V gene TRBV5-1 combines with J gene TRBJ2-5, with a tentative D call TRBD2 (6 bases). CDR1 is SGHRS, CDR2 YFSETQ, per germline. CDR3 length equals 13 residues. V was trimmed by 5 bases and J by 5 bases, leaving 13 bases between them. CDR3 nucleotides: TGCGCCAGCAGGGAGGGCGGGACGGAGACCCAGTACTTC. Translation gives CASREGGTETQYF.

CDR3 protein: CASSLARGNQPQHF. CDR3 nucleotides: TGTGCCAGCTCACTAGCCAGAGGCAATCAGCCCCAGCATTTT. The J gene is TRBJ1-5, the V gene TRBV18; D not certain. The V gene's germline CDR1 is KGHSH and CDR2 LQKENI. V was pared by 4 bases and J by 2 bases, with 9 bases between. The CDR3 runs to 14 residues.

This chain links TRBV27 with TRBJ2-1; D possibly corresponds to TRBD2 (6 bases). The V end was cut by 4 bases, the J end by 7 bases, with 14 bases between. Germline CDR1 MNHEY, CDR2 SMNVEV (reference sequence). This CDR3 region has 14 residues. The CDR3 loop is CASSSRGRLNEQFF. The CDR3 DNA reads TGTGCCAGCAGTTCCCGGGGGAGGTTGAATGAGCAGTTCTTC.

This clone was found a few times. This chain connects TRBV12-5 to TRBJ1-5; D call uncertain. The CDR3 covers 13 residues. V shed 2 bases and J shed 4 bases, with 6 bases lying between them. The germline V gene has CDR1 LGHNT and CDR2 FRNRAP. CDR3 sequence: CASGLTGNQPQHF. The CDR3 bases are TGTGCTAGTGGTTTGACGGGGAATCAGCCCCAGCATTTT.

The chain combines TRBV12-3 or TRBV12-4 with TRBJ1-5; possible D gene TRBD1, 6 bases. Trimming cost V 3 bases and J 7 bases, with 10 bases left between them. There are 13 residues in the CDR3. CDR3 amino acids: CASSLAGDQPQHF. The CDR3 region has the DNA TGTGCCAGCAGTTTGGCAGGGGACCAGCCCCAGCATTTT.

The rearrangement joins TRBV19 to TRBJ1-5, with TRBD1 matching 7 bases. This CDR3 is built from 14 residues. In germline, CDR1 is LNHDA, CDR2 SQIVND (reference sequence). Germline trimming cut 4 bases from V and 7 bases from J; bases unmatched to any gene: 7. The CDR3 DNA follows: TGTGCCAGTAGTACGACAGGGTCGCGGCAGCCCCAGCATTTT. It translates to CASSTTGSRQPQHF.